The 18 T cell receptor beta chains below were found in one sample sequenced in a study of blood T cell repertoires in COVID-19 (TCRdb year 2020). The method was the immunoSEQ multiplex PCR assay. What TCRdb holds here is the immuneACCESS table cut down to in-frame rearrangements. Part of the clones is not present; checked against another copy, under half of the missing clones reflect an unresolved V gene, and the others are unexplained. In this sample the table shows approximately 150,000 clones, 90% of which occur a single time. Together, the top ten hold 18% of the sample. The source material was peripheral blood. Receptors originate from a man in his 60s with active or convalescent COVID-19.

V gene TRBV6-1 combines with J gene TRBJ1-2; D might be TRBD1 (6 bases). Trimming pared 2 bases from V and 4 bases from J, leaving 11 bases between. The CDR3 is made up of 14 amino acids. CDR1 is MNHNS, CDR2 SASEGT, per germline. The CDR3 is CASSENRVVYGYTF. The CDR3 region has the DNA TGTGCCAGCAGTGAAAACAGGGTCGTCTATGGCTACACCTTC.

Only a few counts were recorded for this clone. This chain links TRBV30 with TRBJ2-7; unclear D gene. This CDR3 has 15 amino acids. V was shortened by 0 bases and J by 0 bases, with 12 bases between the two germline ends. Germline V gene lookup returns CDR1 GTSNPN and CDR2 SVGIG (reference sequence). CDR3 protein: CAWSVKALSSYEQYF. DNA for the CDR3: TGTGCCTGGAGTGTTAAAGCGCTGAGCTCCTACGAGCAGTACTTC.

In DNA form, the CDR3 reads TGTGCCAGCGGGAGGGAGACCCAGTACTTC. Protein: CASGRETQYF. The chain recombines TRBV27 with TRBJ2-5, with D possibly matching TRBD2 (6 bases). The CDR3 extends over 10 amino acids. The V gene's germline CDR1 is MNHEY and CDR2 SMNVEV (reference sequence). Trimming removed 8 bases from V and 5 bases from J, with 6 bases in between.

With regard to this clone: This sample also contains other DNA sequences that code for the same CDR3. V usage is TRBV6-5 and J usage is TRBJ2-1; 8 bases line up with TRBD1. This CDR3 comprises 15 residues. V was clipped by 2 bases and J by 5 bases; unmatched bases: 5. Germline CDR1 and CDR2: MNHEY and SVGAGI. CDR3 DNA sequence: TGTGCCAGCAGTTACACCGGACAGGGCAACAATGAGCAGTTCTTC. Translating gives CASSYTGQGNNEQFF.

This clone was seen only once. This rearrangement joins TRBV11-3 to TRBJ2-1, with 11 bases aligning to TRBD2. Germline V CDR1 and CDR2: SGHNT, YENEEA. V trimming: 5 bases; J trimming: 14 bases; junction bases outside the gene matches: 17. This CDR3 is 16 amino acids long. CDR3 amino acids: CASSANQGTGLADKFF. In nucleotides, the CDR3 is TGTGCCAGCAGCGCTAATCAAGGTACGGGACTAGCGGATAAGTTCTTC.

The chain couples TRBV10-3 to TRBJ1-2; D gene unclear. The germline V and J ends were trimmed by 2 bases and 1 base, with 5 bases remaining between them. The CDR3 contains 13 residues. The germline V gene encodes CDR1 ENHRY and CDR2 SYGVKD. In nucleotides, the CDR3 is TGTGCCATCAGTGAGAACAGTAACTATGGCTACACCTTC. The encoded protein is CAISENSNYGYTF.

The V call is TRBV19, the J call TRBJ1-2, with D perhaps TRBD1 (6 bases). Germline V gives CDR1 LNHDA, CDR2 SQIVND (reference sequence). The CDR3 consists of 12 residues. Trimming took 7 bases from V and 7 from J, leaving 13 bases between them. Written as DNA, the CDR3 is TGTGCCAGTACCGGGACACATCCTGGCTACACCTTC. Its translation: CASTGTHPGYTF. The full variable domain, completed using reference TRBV19 and TRBJ1-2, is DGGITQSPKYLFRKEGQNVTLSCEQNLNHDAMYWYRQDPGQGLRLIYYSQIVNDFQKGDIAEGYSVSREKKESFPLTVTSAQKNPTAFYLCASTGTHPGYTFGSGTRLTVV.

The CDR3 DNA follows: TGTGCCAGCAGTTTTGCGGGGTCCGGACTGTTTTTT. The encoded protein is CASSFAGSGLFF. The V and J genes are TRBV12-3 or TRBV12-4 and TRBJ1-4, with D unclear. This CDR3 is 12 amino acids long. V was shortened by 3 bases and J by 13 bases, with 12 bases between the two germline ends.

The genes are TRBV7-2 and TRBJ1-4, with TRBD1 matching 8 bases. The J segment lost 6 bases and the V segment lost 5 bases, leaving 8 bases of the junction unmatched. Germline V gene sequence: CDR1 SGHTA, CDR2 FQGNSA. The CDR3 is made up of 15 amino acids. In DNA, the CDR3 is TGTGCCAGCAGCCCTCTAAACAGGGGGTATGAAAAACTGTTTTTT. Its protein is CASSPLNRGYEKLFF.

This chain links TRBV27 with TRBJ1-2; 7 nucleotides agree with TRBD1. CDR3 size: 14 residues. The germline V gene encodes CDR1 MNHEY and CDR2 SMNVEV (reference sequence). The ends lost 5 bases at V and 8 bases at J; junction bases unmatched: 11. As DNA, the CDR3 is TGTGCCAGCAGTATCCGACAGGGAAGAGGGGGCTACACCTTC. Translating it yields CASSIRQGRGGYTF.

The rearrangement uses TRBV19 and TRBJ2-2; D might be TRBD1 (6 bases). The germline gives CDR1 LNHDA, CDR2 SQIVND (reference sequence). The V end was cut by 5 bases, the J end by 7 bases, with 14 bases between. This CDR3 comprises 14 residues. CDR3 DNA: TGTGCCAGTAGTCAAGTTAACAGGGTCGGGGAGCTGTTTTTT. It yields the protein CASSQVNRVGELFF.

This chain joins TRBV15 and TRBJ1-2; 7 bases map to TRBD1. Germline CDR1 reads LNHNV; CDR2 reads YYDKDF (reference sequence). V lost 6 bases, J lost 4 bases, and 5 bases stayed unmatched. The CDR3 is made up of 13 amino acids. For the CDR3, the DNA is TGTGCCACCAGAGACAGGGTGCGCTATGGCTACACCTTC. Its protein product is CATRDRVRYGYTF. The variable domain in full, completed from reference TRBV15 and TRBJ1-2, reads DAMVIQNPRYQVTQFGKPVTLSCSQTLNHNVMYWYQQKSSQAPKLLFHYYDKDFNNEADTPDNFQSRRPNTSFCFLDIRSPGLGDTAMYLCATRDRVRYGYTFGSGTRLTVV.

The rearrangement joins TRBV6-1 to TRBJ1-6, with D possibly matching TRBD1 (5 bases). V lost 3 bases, J lost 6 bases, and 12 bases lay in between. Germline CDR1 MNHNS, CDR2 SASEGT. This CDR3 comprises 15 residues. This CDR3 is CASSDQGPINSPLHF. The CDR3 DNA reads TGTGCCAGCAGTGATCAGGGCCCTATTAATTCACCCCTCCACTTT.

This clone was seen a single time. V gene TRBV27 combines with J gene TRBJ1-2; 9 bases map to TRBD1. The CDR3 is 16 residues long. The ends lost 6 bases at V and 8 bases at J; junction bases unmatched: 16. CDR1 and CDR2 from the germline V gene are MNHEY and SMNVEV (reference sequence). The CDR3 nucleotides are TGTGCCAGCAGGCCAGAACGGGACAGGGAATCGGGAGGCTACACCTTC. It yields the protein CASRPERDRESGGYTF.

The rearrangement links TRBV18 to TRBJ2-2, with D possibly TRBD1 on 5 matching bases. This CDR3 spans 16 amino acids. V shed 1 base and J shed 2 bases, with 11 bases lying between them. Germline V gene data show CDR1 as KGHSH and CDR2 as LQKENI. CDR3 DNA: TGTGCCAGCTCACCACTGAGACAGACAAACACCGGGGAGCTGTTTTTT. Encoded protein: CASSPLRQTNTGELFF.

The chain has TRBV6-6 and TRBJ1-3, with a tentative D call TRBD1 (5 bases). Germline V lookup: CDR1 MNHNY, CDR2 SVGAGI (reference sequence). CDR3 length: 15 amino acids. The V end lost 0 bases, the J end lost 0 bases, and 6 bases lay between the germline ends. DNA of the CDR3: TGTGCCAGCAGTTACTCAACAGGCTCTGGAAACACCATATATTTT. Its translation: CASSYSTGSGNTIYF.

This rearrangement joins TRBV4-2 to TRBJ2-2; 8 nucleotides match TRBD2. Unmatched junction bases numbered 1, after V lost 1 base and J lost 0 bases. There are 16 residues in the CDR3. The germline V gene has CDR1 LGHNA and CDR2 YNFKEQ. In nucleotides, the CDR3 is TGTGCCAGCAGCCAAGGCGGGGGGCCGAACACCGGGGAGCTGTTTTTT. It codes for CASSQGGGPNTGELFF.

This clone has more than one count but fewer than ten. J is TRBJ2-3 and V is TRBV3-1 (or the pseudogene TRBV3-2); 7 nucleotides align to TRBD2. V shed 5 bases and J 2 bases; nucleotides not matched to a gene: 16. The CDR3 length is 18 residues. Per germline, CDR1 LGHDT and CDR2 YNNKEL (reference sequence). In DNA form, the CDR3 reads TGTGCCAGCAGCAGATCCACCCTTTCGGGAGGCACCACAGATACGCAGTATTTT. This translates into CASSRSTLSGGTTDTQYF.